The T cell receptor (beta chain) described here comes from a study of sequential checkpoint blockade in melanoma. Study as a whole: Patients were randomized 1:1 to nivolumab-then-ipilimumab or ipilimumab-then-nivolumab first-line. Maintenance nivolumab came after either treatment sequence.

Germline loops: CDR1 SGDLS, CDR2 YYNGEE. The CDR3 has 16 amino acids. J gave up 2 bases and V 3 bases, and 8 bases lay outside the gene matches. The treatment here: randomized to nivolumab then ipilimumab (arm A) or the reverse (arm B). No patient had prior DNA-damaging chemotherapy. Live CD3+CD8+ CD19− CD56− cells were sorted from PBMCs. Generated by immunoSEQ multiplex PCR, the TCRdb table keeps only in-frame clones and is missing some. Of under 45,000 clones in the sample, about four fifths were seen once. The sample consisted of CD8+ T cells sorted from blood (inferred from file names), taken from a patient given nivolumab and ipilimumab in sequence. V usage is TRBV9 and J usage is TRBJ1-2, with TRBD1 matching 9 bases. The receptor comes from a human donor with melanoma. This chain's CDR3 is CASSDPGDRENYGYTF. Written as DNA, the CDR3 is TGTGCCAGCAGCGATCCGGGGGACAGGGAAAACTATGGCTACACCTTC. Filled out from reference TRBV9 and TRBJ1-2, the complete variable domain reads DSGVTQTPKHLITATGQRVTLRCSPRSGDLSVYWYQQSLDQGLQFLIQYYNGEERAKGNILERFSAQQFPDLHSELNLSSLELGDSALYFCASSDPGDRENYGYTFGSGTRLTVV.